The rows below give T cell receptor beta chains drawn from one sample of a study of ipilimumab plus nivolumab after autologous stem cell transplantation. Produced via immunoSEQ multiplex PCR; TCRdb's table is partial and in-frame only. Here the sample spans some 45,000 clones, roughly 84% being singletons. Sequences were derived from PBMCs, sampled in a trial of ipilimumab plus nivolumab as post-transplant consolidation. These receptors originate from a male donor with multiple myeloma. Each CDR3 is given with its conserved first and last residue. Fields, in order: V gene, clone size, J gene, CDR3 protein. Some rows have no size entry. The others give once, few or many, or a class for an expanded clone.

>TRBV6-5|.|TRBJ2-7
CATLQGPFSYEQYF
>TRBV7-2|.|TRBJ2-1
CASSLARGGLGNEQFF
>TRBV9|.|TRBJ1-5
CASSVGSGDGRPQHF
>TRBV4-3|.|TRBJ2-2
CASSQDAGGFTGELFF
>TRBV5-4|.|TRBJ2-7
CASSQKTTSDEQYF
>TRBV14|.|TRBJ2-7
CASSPTLAGAEQYF
>TRBV6-6|.|TRBJ1-6
CASSYPDRGDSPLHF
>TRBV7-6|.|TRBJ2-5
CASSFGVMETQYF
>TRBV30|medium-sized|TRBJ1-1
CAWTRVHTEAFF
>TRBV9|.|TRBJ1-1
CASSIGGAWADTEAFF
>TRBV6-1|.|TRBJ1-1
CASSQTGMGNTEAFF
>TRBV9|.|TRBJ1-5
CASSAGTAPDQPQHF
>TRBV5-1|.|TRBJ1-6
CASSLLTGENSPLHF
>TRBV28|once|TRBJ2-1
CASTPGGPHNEQFF
>TRBV11-2|.|TRBJ1-2
CASSLKSYGYTF
>TRBV5-1|.|TRBJ1-6
CASSLDTIGDSPLHF
>TRBV29-1|.|TRBJ2-7
CSVGGLSYEQYF
>TRBV4-1|.|TRBJ1-4
CASSQDGIGVSGPNEKLFF
>TRBV6-5|once|TRBJ2-7
CASKLDGSYEQYF
>TRBV10-3|few|TRBJ1-3
CAISDSGGRAGNTIYF
>TRBV4-1|few|TRBJ1-1
CASSQRLSAEAFF
>TRBV6-1|.|TRBJ1-5
CASRRGEYSNQPQHF
>TRBV2|.|TRBJ2-7
CASGGSIHEQYF
>TRBV19|.|TRBJ2-2
CASSIGAPTGELFF
>TRBV5-1|.|TRBJ2-3
CASSLVGGGITDTQYF
>TRBV7-6|once|TRBJ2-5
CASSSLGGGQVETQYF
>TRBV28|once|TRBJ1-2
CASSQAGISLGGYTF
>TRBV14|once|TRBJ2-3
CASSQEARVSTDTQYF
>TRBV7-2|once|TRBJ1-1
CASSRLGMGNTEAFF
>TRBV6-5|.|TRBJ1-6
CASSYSQGGNSPLHF
>TRBV25-1|.|TRBJ2-5
CASSDSGALDVTQYF
>TRBV15|.|TRBJ2-2
CATSRPENTGELFF
>TRBV19|.|TRBJ1-5
CASSKTGRNQPQHF
>TRBV18|.|TRBJ1-3
CASSPGDLYSGNTIYF
>TRBV9|.|TRBJ2-7
CASSVGDRDAYEQYF
>TRBV15|.|TRBJ1-5
CATSRDGRDGQPQHF
>TRBV4-3|once|TRBJ2-2
CASSQGRDRVLFTGELFF
>TRBV4-2|.|TRBJ2-1
CASSQDHLAGRLIYNEQFF
>TRBV5-6|.|TRBJ2-3
CASSWDRELGDTQYF
>TRBV5-5|once|TRBJ2-7
CASSLDSDLYEQYF
>TRBV12-5|.|TRBJ1-6
CASGLSGGNNSPLHF
>TRBV5-8|.|TRBJ1-5
CASDYGPRSNQPQHF
>TRBV5-1|.|TRBJ1-2
CASRFSPDSYYGYTF
>TRBV5-1|.|TRBJ2-2
CASSRTANTGELFF
>TRBV6-1|.|TRBJ2-7
CASSPFPYEQYF
>TRBV4-3|.|TRBJ2-2
CASSLERQGFGELFF
>TRBV7-3|.|TRBJ2-2
CASSLAQRGNTGELFF
>TRBV14|medium-sized|TRBJ1-2
CASSHSTGTGVGYTF
>TRBV6-1|few|TRBJ2-3
CASSPGGDTQYF
>TRBV7-3|.|TRBJ2-1
CASSSSGGLVNEQFF